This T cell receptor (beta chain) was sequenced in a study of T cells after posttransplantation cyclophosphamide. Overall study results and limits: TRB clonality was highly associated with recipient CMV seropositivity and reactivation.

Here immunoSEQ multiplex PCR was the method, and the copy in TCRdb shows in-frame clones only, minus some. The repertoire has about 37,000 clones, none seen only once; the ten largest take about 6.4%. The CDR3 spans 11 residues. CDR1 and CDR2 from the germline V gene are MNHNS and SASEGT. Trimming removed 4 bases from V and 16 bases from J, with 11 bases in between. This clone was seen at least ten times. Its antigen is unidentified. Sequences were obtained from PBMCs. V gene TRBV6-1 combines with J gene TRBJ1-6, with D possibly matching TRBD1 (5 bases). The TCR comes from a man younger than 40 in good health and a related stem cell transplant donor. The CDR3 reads CASSGGGGLHF. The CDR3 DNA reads TGTGCCAGCAGTGGGGGGGGTGGGCTCCACTTT.